This T cell receptor (beta chain) was found in a study of blood T cell repertoires in COVID-19. Study context: Sites in the United States, Italy and Spain provided acute and convalescent COVID-19 samples.

In germline, CDR1 is GTSNPN, CDR2 SVGIG (reference sequence). Trimming took 5 bases from V and 2 from J, leaving 9 bases between them. The CDR3 runs 12 residues. Per the study methods: For nucleated cells, counts were estimated from reference gene primer amplification. Sequenced by immunoSEQ multiplex PCR; TCRdb stores in-frame clones only, minus some. V, J and clone size derive from that table, while D and trimming were established from the DNA sequence. The data show 120,000 or so clones, more than 60% seen once. Material: peripheral blood. This sequence originates from a man aged 70 or older with acute or convalescent COVID-19. The gene calls are TRBV30 and TRBJ1-1; D perhaps matches TRBD1 (5 bases). The CDR3 sequence: CAWDTGNTEAFF. DNA for the CDR3: TGTGCCTGGGATACAGGTAACACTGAAGCTTTCTTT.